This paragraph covers one T cell receptor beta chain sequence. V lost 9 bases, J lost 5 bases, and 11 bases stayed unmatched. The CDR3 covers 14 residues. From germline, CDR1 is MNHNS and CDR2 SASEGT. For each subset, genomic DNA was distributed in equal portions over several immunoSEQ plates. Authors' methods: Filtering differed, since immunoSEQ gave only junction sequences and no quality scores. The method was immunoSEQ multiplex PCR; TCRdb's version includes in-frame clones alone and lacks a portion of them. V, J and clone size were drawn from that table, and D and trimming were deduced from the DNA. The data hold roughly 500,000 clones, with 70% to 80% observed a single time. This specimen comes from a study of shared clonotypes between healthy human individuals.

The sequenced sample consisted of PBMCs. The chain combines TRBV6-1 with TRBJ2-7, with 9 bases identical to TRBD1. This clonotype originated in a middle-aged woman in good health. Some clones in this sample may be carry-over from other donors' samples. Here the CDR3 DNA reads TGTGCCAGTACCAGGAACAGGGGGCCTAACGAGCAGTACTTC. It encodes CASTRNRGPNEQYF.